The 2 T cell receptor beta chains reported below all come from one sample, sequenced in a study of control samples from healthy donors and cancer patients. This table comes from immunoSEQ multiplex PCR, and its TCRdb copy is limited to in-frame clones, with some not included. The data contain roughly 48,000 clones, more than 85% of them singletons. Sequenced input: PBMCs. Receptor source: a woman aged 40 to 50 with head and neck cancer.

The CDR3 loop is CASSPGLAGSTDTQYF. The CDR3 DNA sequence: TGTGCCAGCAGCCCCGGTCTTGCGGGAAGCACAGATACGCAGTATTTT. J is TRBJ2-3 and V is TRBV11-3; possible D gene TRBD2, 6 bases. This CDR3 comprises 16 residues. V lost 5 bases, J lost 0 bases, and 15 bases lay in between. CDR1 and CDR2 from the germline V gene are SGHNT and YENEEA.

This clone was counted a single time. This chain joins TRBV10-3 and TRBJ1-1; D unresolved. Germline loops: CDR1 ENHRY, CDR2 SYGVKD. The ends were cut back, 1 base at V and 0 bases at J, with 3 bases in the middle. CDR3 length equals 13 residues. This CDR3 reads CAISELVNTEAFF. In nucleotides, the CDR3 is TGTGCCATCAGTGAGTTAGTGAACACTGAAGCTTTCTTT.